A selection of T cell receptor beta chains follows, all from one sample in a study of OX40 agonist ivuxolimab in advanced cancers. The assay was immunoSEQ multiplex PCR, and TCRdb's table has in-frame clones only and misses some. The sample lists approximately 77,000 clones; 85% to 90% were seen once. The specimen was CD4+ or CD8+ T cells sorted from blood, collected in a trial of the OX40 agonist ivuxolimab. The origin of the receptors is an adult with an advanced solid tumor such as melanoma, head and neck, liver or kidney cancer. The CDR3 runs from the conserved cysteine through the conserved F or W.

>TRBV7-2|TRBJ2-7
CASSLSGEQYF
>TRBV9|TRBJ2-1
CASSVALAGGPLITEQFF
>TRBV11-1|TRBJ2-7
CASSLQPGAPYEQYF
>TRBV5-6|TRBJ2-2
CASSLWQREQTGELFF
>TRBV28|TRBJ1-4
CASSLPWGGTNEKLFF
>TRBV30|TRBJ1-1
CAWSGKGFYTEAFF
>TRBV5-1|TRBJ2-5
CASSLLKSQETQYF
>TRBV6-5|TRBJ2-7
CASSYGTSYEQYF
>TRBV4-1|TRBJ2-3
CASSQEKAGGPDTQYF
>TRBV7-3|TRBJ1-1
CASSLNMMGTTEAFF
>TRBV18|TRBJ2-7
CASSPPEAASYEQYF
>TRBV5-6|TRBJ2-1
CASSLAGGEQFF
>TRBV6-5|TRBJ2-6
CASKFGSSGANVLTF
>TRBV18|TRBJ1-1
CASSPVRDTEAFF
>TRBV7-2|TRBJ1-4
CASSDELGANEKLFF
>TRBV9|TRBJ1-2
CASSVGTGSGYTF
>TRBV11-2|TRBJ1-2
CASRPGHRPGGYTF
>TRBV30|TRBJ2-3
CAWRGLTDTQYF
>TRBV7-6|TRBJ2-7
CASSSGNEQYF
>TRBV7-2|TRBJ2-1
CASSSHLNEQFF
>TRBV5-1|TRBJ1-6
CASSSRQINSPLHF
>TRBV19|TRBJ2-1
CASSLTLPGQGAGNEQFF
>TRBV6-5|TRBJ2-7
CASNPNPGRLYEQYF
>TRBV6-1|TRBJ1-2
CASSDAGTGFGYTF
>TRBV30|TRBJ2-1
CAGRGRHEQFF
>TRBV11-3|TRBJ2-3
CASSLSDRGNADTQYF
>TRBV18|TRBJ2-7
CASSGGTQSYEQYF
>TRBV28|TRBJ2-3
CASSSPSRGGKSVDTQYF
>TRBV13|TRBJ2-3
CASSSGLAVDTQYF
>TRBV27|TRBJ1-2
CASSSAMLGDGYTF
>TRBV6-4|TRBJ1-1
CASPCGGFGTEAFF
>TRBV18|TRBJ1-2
CASSPKDGYGYTF
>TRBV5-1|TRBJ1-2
CASSLVSGDYGYTF
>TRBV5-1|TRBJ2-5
CASSLADRGKETQYF
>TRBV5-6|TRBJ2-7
CASSPGGGYEQYF
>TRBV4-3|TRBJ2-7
CASSQVTGTGISYEQYF
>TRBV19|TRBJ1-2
CASSIRDRDYGYTF
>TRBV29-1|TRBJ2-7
CSVRQGLGEQYF
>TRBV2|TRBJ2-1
CASSRSGGSYNEQFF
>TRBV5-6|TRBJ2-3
CASSSTSGTYTQYF
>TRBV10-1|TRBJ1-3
CASSPGANSGNTIYF
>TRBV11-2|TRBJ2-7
CASTFSGAGNYEQYF
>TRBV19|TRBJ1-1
CASSIDFRGNTEAFF
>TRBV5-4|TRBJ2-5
CASTPKDQETQYF
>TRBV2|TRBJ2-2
CASSPGRSGPHIF
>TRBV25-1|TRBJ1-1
CASHDRTEAFF
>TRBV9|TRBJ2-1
CASSVRSSGESSYNEQFF
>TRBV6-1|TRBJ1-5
CASTGRQGFSQPQHF
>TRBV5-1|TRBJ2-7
CASPTGRGREDPYEQYF
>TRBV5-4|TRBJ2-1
CASSLGGLGLIVHNEQFF
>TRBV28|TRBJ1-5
CASSFRDRVNQPQHF
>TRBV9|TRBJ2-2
CASSARVSGGHSTGELFF
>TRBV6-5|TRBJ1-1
CASSYLGQANTEAFF
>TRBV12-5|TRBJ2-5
CASAKQETQYF
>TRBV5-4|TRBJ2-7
CASSPSGGSYEQYF
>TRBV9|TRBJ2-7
CASTRTTGVEQYF
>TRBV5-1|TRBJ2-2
CASNVGPTGELFF
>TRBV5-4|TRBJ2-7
CASRSGGTYEQYF